The 12 T cell receptor beta chains presented below share a single source sample, sequenced in a study of post-analysis software for immune sequencing data. Presence of unique molecular identifiers characterized the TCR beta cDNA libraries. A single record per CDR3 protein comes from TCRdb applying MiXCR to the PCR reads. Of 750,000 to 950,000 distinct CDR3 sequences listed, roughly 50% are singletons. These TCRs are of unknown antigen specificity. The study, taken as a whole, reports: A few TRBV segments, TRBV5-6, TRBV5-1 and TRBV20-1 among them, were found more frequent in patients than controls.

The source material was blood. The receptors come from a girl under 18 with multiple sclerosis.

CDR3 region: CAISEYSLGANVLTF. The CDR3 coding sequence is TGTGCCATCAGTGAGTACTCGCTTGGGGCCAACGTCCTGACTTTC. V is TRBV10-3 and J is TRBJ2-6; D is undetermined. The CDR3 has 15 amino acids. V gave up 1 base and J gave up 3 bases, with 7 bases separating them. Germline loops: CDR1 ENHRY, CDR2 SYGVKD.

This clonotype has just a few counts. The J gene is TRBJ2-7, the V gene TRBV15; a weak D match, TRBD1 (6 bases). TRBJ2-5 matches the DNA end more closely, so the J call is doubtful. This CDR3 is 14 amino acids long. Germline V gene lookup returns CDR1 LNHNV and CDR2 YYDKDF (reference sequence). CDR3 in amino acids: CATSSLTGSETQYF. CDR3 in DNA: TGTGCCACCAGCAGTCTTACAGGGTCAGAGACCCAGTACTTC.

The chain recombines TRBV27 with TRBJ2-1; D may be TRBD1 or TRBD2 (6 bases each). The DNA end favors TRBJ2-7, so the J call may be wrong. There are 14 residues in the CDR3. Germline V gene sequence: CDR1 MNHEY, CDR2 SMNVEV (reference sequence). CDR3: CASSVPGHGGEQYF. Written as DNA, the CDR3 is TGTGCCAGCAGCGTACCGGGACACGGGGGCGAGCAGTACTTC.

This clonotype appeared a few times. The chain carries TRBV20-1 and TRBJ2-7, with 7 bases lining up with TRBD1. The J segment lost 0 bases and the V segment lost 5 bases, leaving 10 bases of the junction unmatched. This CDR3 is 15 amino acids long. Germline V CDR1 and CDR2: DFQATT, SNEGSKA (reference sequence). The CDR3 loop is CSADRVGLSSYEQYF. CDR3 nucleotide sequence: TGCAGTGCTGACAGGGTAGGGTTAAGCTCCTACGAGCAGTACTTC.

The gene calls are TRBV20-1 and TRBJ2-7, with D possibly being TRBD1 (6 bases). V was trimmed by 2 bases and J by 7 bases, leaving 18 bases between them. Per the germline V gene, CDR1 is DFQATT and CDR2 is SNEGSKA (reference sequence). The CDR3 has 14 amino acids. The CDR3 sequence is CSARKTGHTEEQYF. The CDR3 bases are TGCAGTGCTAGAAAGACAGGCCATACGGAAGAGCAGTACTTC.

The chain uses TRBV5-1 and TRBJ1-1; D may be TRBD1 (5 bases). Between the trimmed V and J ends, which lost 2 bases and 1 base, there was a span of 12 bases. Germline lookup yields CDR1 SGHRS and CDR2 YFSETQ. There are 15 residues in the CDR3. As DNA, the CDR3 is TGCGCCAGCAGCTTCTCACGGGGGTCGAACACTGAAGCTTTCTTT. Its translation is CASSFSRGSNTEAFF.

The chain has TRBV12-5 and TRBJ1-1; D is uncertain. V was pared by 2 bases and J by 4 bases, with 14 bases between. The CDR3 runs to 15 residues. Germline V CDR1 and CDR2: LGHNT, FRNRAP. This chain's CDR3 is CASGLLVGLTTEAFF. CDR3 in DNA: TGTGCTAGTGGTTTGCTGGTCGGCCTTACCACTGAAGCTTTCTTT.

The V call is TRBV9, the J call TRBJ2-7, with 8 positions matching TRBD1. Germline CDR1 is SGDLS and CDR2 is YYNGEE. The V and J ends lost 3 bases and 6 bases, in that order; junction bases with no gene match: 14. The CDR3 totals 16 residues. CDR3 coding DNA: TGTGCCAGCAGCGATGCCCCTGGCGGCGGACAGGGCGAGCAGTACTTC. Amino acids: CASSDAPGGGQGEQYF.

The chain links TRBV29-1 to TRBJ2-7; D is ambiguous. The germline V gene encodes CDR1 SQVTM and CDR2 ANQGSEA. The CDR3 consists of 14 residues. Trimming pared 8 bases from V and 7 bases from J, leaving 24 bases between. CDR3 in amino acids: CSTSRTLIINEQYF. As DNA, the CDR3 is TGCAGCACCTCCCGCACGCTAATCATCAATGAGCAGTACTTC.

This clonotype was counted between two and nine times. The gene calls are TRBV10-3 and TRBJ2-5; D remains unclear. CDR3 size: 13 residues. CDR1 is ENHRY and CDR2 is SYGVKD in the germline V gene. V was clipped by 3 bases and J by 0 bases, with 5 bases between them. CDR3 sequence reads: CAISDRNQETQYF. The CDR3 DNA reads as TGTGCCATCAGTGATCGGAACCAAGAGACCCAGTACTTC.

V and J are TRBV20-1 and TRBJ1-5, with 8 bases matching TRBD1. Losses at the gene ends were 5 bases for V and 6 bases for J; bases not matched to a gene: 6. Germline lookup yields CDR1 DFQATT and CDR2 SNEGSKA (reference sequence). There are 13 residues in the CDR3. The CDR3 DNA reads TGCAGTGCTCCAGGGGGCCGGGGTCAGCCCCAGCATTTT. Its protein is CSAPGGRGQPQHF.

A few counts support this clonotype. Germline is not matched at one junction end, which may reflect a read error. The chain combines TRBV7-3 with TRBJ2-3; tentative D call: TRBD1 (5 bases). Per germline, CDR1 SGHTA and CDR2 FQGTGA. CDR3 length: 13 residues. The CDR3 bases are TGTGCCAGCAGCGTAGTTAGCACAGGTACGCAGTATTTT. This codes for CASSVVSTGTQYF.